These T cell receptor beta chains were read from a single sample in a study of cytomegalovirus exposure and HLA in healthy donors. The assay was immunoSEQ multiplex PCR, and TCRdb's table has in-frame clones only and misses some. Altogether about 64,000 clones are present, 85% to 90% being singletons, with the ten largest covering approximately 1.5%. What was sequenced was PBMCs. The receptor source for this set is a woman under 30 in good health and CMV-seronegative. CDR3s include the opening cysteine and the closing phenylalanine or tryptophan. A D gene is named only where the DNA matches it firmly. Expanded clones get a size class; other rows say once, few or many, or leave the size out.

V	J	size	D	DNA	CDR3
TRBV9	TRBJ2-5	NA	TRBD2	TGTGCCAGCAGCCTCCGCCATAGCGGGGGAGGAGAGACCCAGTACTTC	CASSLRHSGGGETQYF
TRBV18	TRBJ2-7	NA	TRBD1	TGTGCCAGCTCACCACCGACAGGGGTCTACGAGCAGTACTTC	CASSPPTGVYEQYF
TRBV19	TRBJ1-2	NA	NA	TGTGCCAGTAGAACCTCCGGGGGTAACTATGGCTACACCTTC	CASRTSGGNYGYTF
TRBV18	TRBJ1-1	NA	NA	TGTGCCAGCTCCCTCTCGGGGGGAGGGACTGAAGCTTTCTTT	CASSLSGGGTEAFF
TRBV5-1	TRBJ2-5	NA	TRBD1	TGCGCCAGCAGCTTGTTTTCGCCCAGACAGGGGCAAGAGACCCAGTACTTC	CASSLFSPRQGQETQYF
TRBV27	TRBJ1-2	NA	TRBD1	TGTGCCAGCAGTGCCCCCGGGACAGGGGGTTTGCGTGGCTACACCTTC	CASSAPGTGGLRGYTF
TRBV7-2	TRBJ1-2	NA	TRBD1	TGTGCCAGCAGCTTAGCCCCAACAGGGGGCTATGGCTACACCTTC	CASSLAPTGGYGYTF
TRBV5-1	TRBJ2-3	NA	TRBD2	TGCGCCAGCAGCCCGGGACTAGCGGGGGGCTCAGATACGCAGTATTTT	CASSPGLAGGSDTQYF
TRBV2	TRBJ2-1	once	NA	TGTGCCAGCAGGGGGGCTATGCGGGGGCCCATCGCAGAGCAGTTCTTC	CASRGAMRGPIAEQFF
TRBV28	TRBJ1-5	NA	TRBD1	TGTGCCAGCAGGGGACAGGGGGCTAATCAGCCCCAGCATTTT	CASRGQGANQPQHF
TRBV21-1	TRBJ2-1	NA	NA	TGTGCCAGCAGCCCACGGGGGACTAGCGGGCTTCTTAGCTCCTACAATGAGCAGTTCTTC	CASSPRGTSGLLSSYNEQFF
TRBV9	TRBJ1-2	NA	TRBD1	TGTGCCAGCAGCGTAGGTTCGGACAGGGTTTCCTACACCTTC	CASSVGSDRVSYTF
TRBV5-6	TRBJ1-4	NA	NA	TGTGCCAGCAGCTTGTTGCAGGGTCTGAATGAAAAACTGTTTTTT	CASSLLQGLNEKLFF
TRBV30	TRBJ1-2	NA	NA	TGTGCCTGGAGTTTGCAGGCTAACTATGGCTACACCTTC	CAWSLQANYGYTF
TRBV18	TRBJ1-4	NA	NA	TGTGCCAGCTCACCCCCCGAAACTGGTGAAAAACTGTTTTTT	CASSPPETGEKLFF
TRBV2	TRBJ2-7	once	TRBD2	TGTGCCAGCAGGGCTACTAGCGGAGGCGGGTACGAGCAGTACTTC	CASRATSGGGYEQYF
TRBV19	TRBJ2-7	NA	NA	TGTGCCAGTAGTATGACAAACTCCTACGAGCAGTACTTC	CASSMTNSYEQYF
TRBV28	TRBJ1-5	NA	NA	TGTGCCAGCGTAGTGGCGGGGGTGGGCAATCAGCCCCAGCATTTT	CASVVAGVGNQPQHF
TRBV13	TRBJ2-2	NA	TRBD2	TGTGCCAGCAGCTCGGCTAGCGGTCCCACCGGGGAGCTGTTTTTT	CASSSASGPTGELFF
TRBV20-1	TRBJ2-3	NA	NA	TGCAGTGCTCCGTACACAGATACGCAGTATTTT	CSAPYTDTQYF
TRBV11-3	TRBJ2-1	NA	TRBD2	TGTGCCAGCAGCAAAGAGGGTAGCGGGGGGACGAATGAGCAGTTCTTC	CASSKEGSGGTNEQFF
TRBV7-6	TRBJ2-3	NA	NA	TGTGCCAGCAGCTTAGAGGAGGGCCGCACAGATACGCAGTATTTT	CASSLEEGRTDTQYF
TRBV19	TRBJ2-7	NA	TRBD2	TGTGCCAGTAGTTCCCCGGGACTAGCGAGATCCTACGAGCAGTACTTC	CASSSPGLARSYEQYF